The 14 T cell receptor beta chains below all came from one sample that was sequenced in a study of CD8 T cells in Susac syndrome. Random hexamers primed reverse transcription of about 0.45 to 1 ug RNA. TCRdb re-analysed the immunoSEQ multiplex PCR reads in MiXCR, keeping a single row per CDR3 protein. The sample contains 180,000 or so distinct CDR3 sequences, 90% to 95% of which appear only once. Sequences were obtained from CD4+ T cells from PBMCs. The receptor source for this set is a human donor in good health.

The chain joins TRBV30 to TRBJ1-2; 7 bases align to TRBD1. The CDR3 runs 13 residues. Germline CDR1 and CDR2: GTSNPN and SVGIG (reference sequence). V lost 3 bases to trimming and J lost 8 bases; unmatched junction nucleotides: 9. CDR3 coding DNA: TGTGCCTGGAGCCCGCTGACAGGGATGGGCTACACCTTC. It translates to CAWSPLTGMGYTF.

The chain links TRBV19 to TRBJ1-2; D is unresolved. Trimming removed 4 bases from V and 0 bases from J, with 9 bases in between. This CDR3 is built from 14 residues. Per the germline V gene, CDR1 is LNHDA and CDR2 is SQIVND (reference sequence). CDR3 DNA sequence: TGTGCCAGTAGTACCCCGCCCCCTAACTATGGCTACACCTTC. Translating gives CASSTPPPNYGYTF.

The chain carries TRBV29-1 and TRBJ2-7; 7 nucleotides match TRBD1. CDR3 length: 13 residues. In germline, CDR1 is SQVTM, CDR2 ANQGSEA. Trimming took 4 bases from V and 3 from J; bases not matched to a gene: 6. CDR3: CSVAMNRGYEQYF. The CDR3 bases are TGCAGCGTTGCCATGAACAGGGGCTACGAGCAGTACTTC.

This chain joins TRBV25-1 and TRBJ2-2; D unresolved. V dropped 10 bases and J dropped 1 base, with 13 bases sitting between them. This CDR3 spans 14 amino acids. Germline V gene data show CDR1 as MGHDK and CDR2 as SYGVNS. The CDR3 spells CATTTPGNTGELFF. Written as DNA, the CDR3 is TGTGCCACCACCACCCCTGGGAACACCGGGGAGCTGTTTTTT.

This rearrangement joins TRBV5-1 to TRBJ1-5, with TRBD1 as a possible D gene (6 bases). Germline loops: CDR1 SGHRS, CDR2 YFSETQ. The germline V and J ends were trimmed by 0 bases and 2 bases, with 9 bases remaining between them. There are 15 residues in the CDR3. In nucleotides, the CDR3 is TGCGCCAGCAGCTTGGTGGGGGCTGGCAATCAGCCCCAGCATTTT. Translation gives CASSLVGAGNQPQHF.

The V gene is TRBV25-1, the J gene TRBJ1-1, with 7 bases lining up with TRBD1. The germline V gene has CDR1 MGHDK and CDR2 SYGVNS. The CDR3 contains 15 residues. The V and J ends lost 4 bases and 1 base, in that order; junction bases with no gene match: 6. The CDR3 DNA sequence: TGTGCCAGCAGTGGGTTAGGACAGGAGAACACTGAAGCTTTCTTT. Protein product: CASSGLGQENTEAFF.

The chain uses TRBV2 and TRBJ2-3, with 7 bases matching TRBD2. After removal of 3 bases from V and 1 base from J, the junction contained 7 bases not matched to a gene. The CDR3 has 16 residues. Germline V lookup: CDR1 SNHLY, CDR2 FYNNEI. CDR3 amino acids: CASSDATSIGTDTQYF. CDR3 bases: TGTGCCAGCAGTGACGCGACTAGCATCGGCACAGATACGCAGTATTTT.

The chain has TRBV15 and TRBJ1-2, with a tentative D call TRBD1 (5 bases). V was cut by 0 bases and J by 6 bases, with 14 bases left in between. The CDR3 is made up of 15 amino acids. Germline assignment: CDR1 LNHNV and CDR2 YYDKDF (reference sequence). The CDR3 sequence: CATSRDSSGGHGYTF. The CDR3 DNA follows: TGTGCCACCAGCAGAGATTCATCGGGGGGACATGGCTACACCTTC.

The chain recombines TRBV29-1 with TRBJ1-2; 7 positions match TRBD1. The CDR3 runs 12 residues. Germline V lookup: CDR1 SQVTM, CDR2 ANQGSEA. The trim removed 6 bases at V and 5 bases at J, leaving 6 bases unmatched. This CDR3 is CSVRDRFYGYTF. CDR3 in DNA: TGCAGCGTCCGGGACAGATTTTATGGCTACACCTTC.

The CDR3 is CSAREGLAGEFF. The DNA of the CDR3 is TGCAGTGCTAGAGAAGGACTAGCGGGAGAGTTCTTC. The rearrangement joins TRBV20-1 to TRBJ2-1, with 13 nucleotides matching TRBD2. CDR1 is DFQATT, CDR2 SNEGSKA, per germline (reference sequence). The CDR3 runs 12 residues. The junction had 1 base not matched to a gene; V was cut back by 0 bases and J by 14 bases.

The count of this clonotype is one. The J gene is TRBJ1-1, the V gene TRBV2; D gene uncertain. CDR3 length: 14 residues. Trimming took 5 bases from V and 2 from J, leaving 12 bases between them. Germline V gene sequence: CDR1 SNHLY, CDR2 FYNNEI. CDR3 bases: TGTGCCAGCAGTCAAGTTGTGGGAAACACTGAAGCTTTCTTT. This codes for CASSQVVGNTEAFF.

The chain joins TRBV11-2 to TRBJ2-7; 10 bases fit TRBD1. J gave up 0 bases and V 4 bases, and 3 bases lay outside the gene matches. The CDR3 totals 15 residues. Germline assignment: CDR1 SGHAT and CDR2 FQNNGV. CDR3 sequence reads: CASSSRQGASYEQYV. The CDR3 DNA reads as TGTGCCAGCAGCTCGCGACAGGGGGCCTCCTACGAGCAGTACGTC.

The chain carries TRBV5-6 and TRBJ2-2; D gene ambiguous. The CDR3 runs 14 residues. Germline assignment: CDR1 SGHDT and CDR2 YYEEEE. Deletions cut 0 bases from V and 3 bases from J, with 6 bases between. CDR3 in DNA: TGTGCCAGCAGCTTGGCACCTTACACCGGGGAGCTGTTTTTT. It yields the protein CASSLAPYTGELFF.

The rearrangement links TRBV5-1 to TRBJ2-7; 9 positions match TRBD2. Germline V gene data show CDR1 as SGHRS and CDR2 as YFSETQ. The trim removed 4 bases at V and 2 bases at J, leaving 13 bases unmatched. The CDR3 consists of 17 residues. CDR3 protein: CASSPRPPSGETYEQYF. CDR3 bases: TGCGCCAGCAGCCCCCGCCCCCCTAGCGGGGAAACCTACGAGCAGTACTTC.